One sample yielded the 22 T cell receptor beta chains listed below, sequenced in a study of cytomegalovirus exposure and HLA in healthy donors (dated by TCRdb to 2016 to 2017). Library method: the immunoSEQ multiplex PCR assay. TCRdb's version of the immuneACCESS table is confined to in-frame rearrangements and falls short of the full clone set. An unresolved V gene accounts for under half of the shortfall where checked; the remainder is of unknown origin. The sample data list over 200,000 clones, and just over 85% of these were observed just once. The leading ten clones occupy 2.9% of the sample. Sequencing was carried out using PBMCs. The receptors shown here come from a woman aged 18-29 years in good health and CMV-seronegative.

V and J are TRBV6-4 and TRBJ2-7; TRBD1 matches at 9 bases. CDR1 and CDR2 (germline): MRHNA, SNTAGT. Trimming took 10 bases from V and 0 from J; bases not matched to a gene: 10. The CDR3 totals 15 residues. The CDR3 region is CATKQDRGFSYEQYF. In DNA, the CDR3 is TGTGCCACCAAGCAGGACAGGGGTTTCTCCTACGAGCAGTACTTC.

The V call is TRBV28, the J call TRBJ1-1; 8 bases agree with TRBD1. J lost 1 base, V lost 2 bases, and 9 bases had no gene match. Germline CDR1 MDHEN, CDR2 SYDVKM. The CDR3 length is 17 residues. CDR3 DNA sequence: TGTGCCAGCAGTTTAACTAGGCAGGGGGCTTGGAACACTGAAGCTTTCTTT. Its translation: CASSLTRQGAWNTEAFF.

V and J are TRBV5-1 and TRBJ1-2; D gene unclear. The CDR3 covers 13 residues. The V end lost 3 bases, the J end lost 6 bases, and 12 bases lay between the germline ends. Germline CDR1 is SGHRS and CDR2 is YFSETQ. The CDR3 protein is CASSSTGDHGYTF. CDR3 sequence (DNA): TGCGCCAGCAGCTCCACCGGGGATCATGGCTACACCTTC.

This clone was seen a handful of times. V is TRBV4-3 and J is TRBJ1-1; no clear D. V was trimmed by 0 bases and J by 6 bases, leaving 14 bases between them. CDR1 LGHNA and CDR2 YSLEER come from the germline V gene. This CDR3 has 15 amino acids. The DNA for the CDR3 is TGCGCCAGCAGCCAAGATAAAGGGAGTGGGGCTGAAGCTTTCTTT. It codes for CASSQDKGSGAEAFF.

The J gene is TRBJ1-2, the V gene TRBV5-1; a weak D match, TRBD1 (5 bases). This CDR3 is built from 16 residues. CDR1 and CDR2 from the germline V gene are SGHRS and YFSETQ. The V gene lost 4 bases and the J gene lost 4 bases, with 20 bases spanning the gap. CDR3 protein: CASSPSLAGGGYGYTF. Written as DNA, the CDR3 is TGCGCCAGCAGCCCTTCATTGGCCGGGGGTGGCTATGGCTACACCTTC.

The chain couples TRBV28 to TRBJ2-7; possibly TRBD2 for D (5 bases). CDR1 MDHEN and CDR2 SYDVKM come from the germline V gene. V gave up 2 bases and J gave up 3 bases, with 14 bases separating them. This CDR3 contains 15 residues. CDR3 nucleotides: TGTGCCAGCAGTTTACTCGGGGTTGAGAGCTACGAGCAGTACTTC. Protein: CASSLLGVESYEQYF.

In the case of this clone: Other DNA sequences in the same sample also yield this CDR3. The J gene is TRBJ2-7, the V gene TRBV4-1, with D perhaps matching TRBD2 (6 bases). V was cut by 3 bases and J by 3 bases, with 12 bases left in between. The V gene's germline CDR1 is MGHRA and CDR2 YSYEKL. The CDR3 is made up of 14 amino acids. The CDR3 DNA sequence: TGCGCCAGCAGCCACCCGGGACTTAGCTACGAGCAGTACTTC. It encodes CASSHPGLSYEQYF.

V usage is TRBV10-3 and J usage is TRBJ2-7; D is possibly TRBD2 (5 bases). Trimming cost V 3 bases and J 6 bases, with 9 bases left between them. The CDR3 runs to 12 residues. Germline V gene lookup returns CDR1 ENHRY and CDR2 SYGVKD. CDR3 DNA sequence: TGTGCCATCAGTGACGGGAAGGCCGAGCAGTACTTC. This codes for CAISDGKAEQYF.

The V call is TRBV12-5, the J call TRBJ2-3; tentatively, D is TRBD2 (5 bases). V gave up 2 bases and J gave up 0 bases, with 9 bases separating them. From germline, CDR1 is LGHNT and CDR2 FRNRAP. The CDR3 consists of 15 residues. CDR3 DNA sequence: TGTGCTAGTGGTTTGAGCCGGACTAGCACAGATACGCAGTATTTT. Amino acids: CASGLSRTSTDTQYF.

The rearrangement joins TRBV7-9 to TRBJ1-1, with D possibly TRBD1 on 5 matching bases. The length of the CDR3 is 13 residues. Germline CDR1 is SEHNR and CDR2 is FQNEAQ (reference sequence). Trimming stripped 5 bases from V and 6 bases from J, with 13 bases between. The CDR3: CASSDRSVPEAFF. The CDR3 DNA sequence: TGTGCCAGCAGCGACAGATCGGTACCTGAAGCTTTCTTT.

The V and J genes are TRBV27 and TRBJ1-5; 9 positions match TRBD1. CDR1 is MNHEY, CDR2 SMNVEV, per germline (reference sequence). The CDR3 length is 15 residues. Unmatched junction bases numbered 9, after V lost 6 bases and J lost 6 bases. The DNA of the CDR3 is TGTGCCAGCAGGAAACAGGGGGCCGCTTTTCAGCCCCAGCATTTT. Encoded protein: CASRKQGAAFQPQHF.

This chain links TRBV19 with TRBJ2-7; 8 bases align to TRBD1. Trimming removed 3 bases from V and 5 bases from J; junction bases left unmatched: 6. The CDR3 is 14 residues long. Germline V gene sequence: CDR1 LNHDA, CDR2 SQIVND (reference sequence). CDR3 coding DNA: TGTGCCAGTAGTATCTTGGACAGGGCTGACGAGCAGTACTTC. Amino acids: CASSILDRADEQYF.

This clone was found a few times. The genes are TRBV11-3 and TRBJ2-1; D uncertain. This CDR3 is 13 amino acids long. CDR1 and CDR2 from the germline V gene are SGHNT and YENEEA. The ends were cut back, 3 bases at V and 10 bases at J, with 13 bases in the middle. CDR3 sequence: CASSLNSLQEQFF. The CDR3 nucleotides are TGTGCCAGCAGCTTGAACTCTCTACAGGAGCAGTTCTTC. The full variable domain, with the rest looked up from reference TRBV11-3 and TRBJ2-1, is EAGVVQSPRYKIIEKKQPVAFWCNPISGHNTLYWYLQNLGQGPELLIRYENEEAVDDSQLPKDRFSAERLKGVDSTLKIQPAELGDSAVYLCASSLNSLQEQFFGPGTRLTVL.

The chain couples TRBV27 to TRBJ1-5; a weak D match, TRBD1 (5 bases). The length of the CDR3 is 14 residues. Germline V CDR1 and CDR2: MNHEY, SMNVEV (reference sequence). V was pared by 8 bases and J by 13 bases, with 24 bases between. CDR3 amino acids: CASAAGGGTTLQHF. Here the CDR3 DNA reads TGTGCCAGCGCAGCTGGGGGAGGGACCACACTTCAGCATTTT.

The chain joins TRBV30 to TRBJ2-1, with 7 bases matching TRBD2. The trim removed 4 bases at V and 15 bases at J, leaving 18 bases unmatched. In germline, CDR1 is GTSNPN, CDR2 SVGIG (reference sequence). The CDR3 loop spans 14 amino acids. CDR3 amino acids: CAWTPGAGPTPGFF. Here the CDR3 DNA reads TGTGCCTGGACGCCAGGAGCGGGACCAACGCCAGGGTTCTTC.

The V call is TRBV5-4, the J call TRBJ2-7, with 8 positions matching TRBD2. CDR1 and CDR2 from the germline V gene are SGHNT and YYREEE (reference sequence). Unmatched junction bases numbered 6, after V lost 4 bases and J lost 3 bases. The CDR3 is 14 residues long. The CDR3 reads CASSPGLGNYEQYF. As DNA, the CDR3 is TGTGCCAGCAGCCCGGGACTAGGGAACTACGAGCAGTACTTC. Full variable domain (remainder filled in from reference TRBV5-4 and TRBJ2-7): ETGVTQSPTHLIKTRGQQVTLRCSSQSGHNTVSWYQQALGQGPQFIFQYYREEENGRGNFPPRFSGLQFPNYSSELNVNALELDDSALYLCASSPGLGNYEQYFGPGTRLTVT.

The chain links TRBV2 to TRBJ2-4, with D maybe TRBD2 (6 bases). Trimming cost V 5 bases and J 12 bases, with 11 bases left between them. Germline loops: CDR1 SNHLY, CDR2 FYNNEI. The length of the CDR3 is 11 residues. CDR3 sequence reads: CASSPGTHQYF. CDR3 nucleotides: TGTGCCAGCAGTCCCGGGACTCATCAGTACTTC.

This clone occurred once. V gene TRBV2 combines with J gene TRBJ2-1; tentative D call: TRBD2 (5 bases). V lost 3 bases and J 9 bases, leaving 6 bases between the germline ends. The CDR3 runs to 11 residues. Germline CDR1 reads SNHLY; CDR2 reads FYNNEI. This CDR3 reads CASSEGSEQFF. DNA of the CDR3: TGTGCCAGCAGTGAGGGGAGTGAGCAGTTCTTC.

This clone was seen only once. The gene calls are TRBV2 and TRBJ1-1; D not resolved. The CDR3 is 14 residues long. Per the germline V gene, CDR1 is SNHLY and CDR2 is FYNNEI. V gave up 1 base and J gave up 9 bases, with 15 bases separating them. CDR3 DNA sequence: TGTGCCAGCAGTGAAGAAACTTCTGGGCAGCAAGCTTTCTTT. Translation gives CASSEETSGQQAFF.

The rearrangement joins TRBV4-3 to TRBJ2-1, with 10 bases that match TRBD2. After removal of 5 bases from V and 3 bases from J, the junction contained 7 bases not matched to a gene. Germline CDR1 reads LGHNA; CDR2 reads YSLEER. The CDR3 spans 16 residues. The CDR3 region has the DNA TGCGCCAGCAGCGCCGGATGGACTAGCGGCTACAATGAGCAGTTCTTC. It is translated as CASSAGWTSGYNEQFF.

The chain has TRBV9 and TRBJ1-1, with TRBD1 as a possible D gene (6 bases). Germline V lookup: CDR1 SGDLS, CDR2 YYNGEE. V was trimmed by 2 bases and J by 2 bases, leaving 10 bases between them. The CDR3 loop spans 14 amino acids. Written as DNA, the CDR3 is TGTGCCAGCAGCGTGGACAGCCGAAACACTGAAGCTTTCTTT. Translated, it gives CASSVDSRNTEAFF.

The J gene is TRBJ2-6, the V gene TRBV5-1; TRBD1 is a possible D gene (6 bases). Germline V gene sequence: CDR1 SGHRS, CDR2 YFSETQ. Trimming removed 0 bases from V and 0 bases from J, with 7 bases in between. The CDR3 loop spans 16 amino acids. CDR3 sequence: CASSLGGLSGANVLTF. The DNA of the CDR3 is TGCGCCAGCAGCTTGGGGGGGCTCTCTGGGGCCAACGTCCTGACTTTC.